These T cell receptor beta chains were read from a single sample in a study of T-cell reconstitution after alpha-beta-depleted transplantation in children. MiXCR was run by TCRdb on the PCR reads, yielding one entry per CDR3 protein. The sample lists 330,000 or so distinct CDR3 sequences, about 9.4% occurring once. Sequencing used PBMCs, obtained before TCRalphabeta/CD19-depleted stem cell transplant. Receptors originate from a boy under three years old with acute myeloid leukemia, due to receive a stem cell transplant. The CDR3 runs from the conserved cysteine through the conserved F or W. The D gene is left open where the match is weak. Clone size is not always given. Where it is, it says once, few, many or a class for expanded clones.

J: TRBJ2-4
size: many
D: TRBD1
V: TRBV5-8
DNA: TGTGCCAGCAGTTTCCGACAGGGGAACAAAAACATTCAGTACTTC
CDR3: CASSFRQGNKNIQYF

J: TRBJ2-3
size: .
D: TRBD1
V: TRBV5-1
DNA: TGCGCCAGCAGCTTGCCCTGGGACAGGCAAACGACAGATACGCAGTATTTT
CDR3: CASSLPWDRQTTDTQYF

J: TRBJ1-5
size: few
D: .
V: TRBV2
DNA: TGTGCCAGCAGGCCCCAGGGGTCGGGCAATCAGCCCCAGCATTTT
CDR3: CASRPQGSGNQPQHF

J: TRBJ2-7
size: many
D: .
V: TRBV11-2
DNA: TGTGCCAGCAGCTTAGAAATCCGGAGGGGGGAGCAGTACTTC
CDR3: CASSLEIRRGEQYF

J: TRBJ1-2
size: .
D: .
V: TRBV25-1
DNA: TGTGCCAGCAGTGAATACTTCGCGGGGGTTGGCTACACCTTC
CDR3: CASSEYFAGVGYTF

J: TRBJ2-1
size: many
D: .
V: TRBV7-2
DNA: TGTGCCAGCAGCTTAGTGGCGCCCCCTGGCAATGAGCAGTTCTTC
CDR3: CASSLVAPPGNEQFF

J: TRBJ1-2
size: .
D: TRBD1
V: TRBV19
DNA: TGTGCCAGTAGTATGGAGCAGGGGGCGGTCGGCTACACCTTC
CDR3: CASSMEQGAVGYTF

J: TRBJ2-7
size: many
D: TRBD2
V: TRBV12-3/TRBV12-4
DNA: TGTGCCAGCAGTTTAATTCGACTAGCAGAACTCTACGAGCAGTACTTC
CDR3: CASSLIRLAELYEQYF

J: TRBJ2-1
size: many
D: TRBD2
V: TRBV9
DNA: TGTGCCAGCAGCGTAACGGGGGGGACTAGCGGGGCCAATGAGCAGTTCTTC
CDR3: CASSVTGGTSGANEQFF

J: TRBJ2-7
size: few
D: .
V: TRBV7-9
DNA: TGTGCCAGCAGCAAGACACTGTCCTACGAGCAGTACTTC
CDR3: CASSKTLSYEQYF

J: TRBJ2-3
size: many
D: .
V: TRBV11-1
DNA: TGTGCCAGCAGCTTAGCGGGAAGAAATACGCAGTATTTT
CDR3: CASSLAGRNTQYF

J: TRBJ1-1
size: many
D: .
V: TRBV7-2
DNA: TGTGCCAGCAGCTTAAGAGTGACTGAAGCTTTCTTT
CDR3: CASSLRVTEAFF

J: TRBJ2-2
size: many
D: .
V: TRBV29-1
DNA: TGCAGCGCTTCATGGGGTAGCGCTAACGGGGAGCTGTTTTTT
CDR3: CSASWGSANGELFF

J: TRBJ2-2
size: many
D: .
V: TRBV7-2
DNA: TGTGCCAGCAGCTTACCTAGCGCCGGGGAGCTGTTTTTT
CDR3: CASSLPSAGELFF

J: TRBJ2-4
size: .
D: .
V: TRBV7-9
DNA: TGTGCCAGCAGCTTAGTCGAAGGATTGAACATTCAGTACTTC
CDR3: CASSLVEGLNIQYF

J: TRBJ2-1
size: many
D: .
V: TRBV11-2
DNA: TGTGCCAGCAGCTTAGGGGGGAGAAGCTACAATGAGCAGTTCTTC
CDR3: CASSLGGRSYNEQFF

J: TRBJ2-1
size: many
D: TRBD1
V: TRBV5-1
DNA: TGCGCCAGCAGCTTGGTGGGACAGGGAAACAATGAGCAGTTCTTC
CDR3: CASSLVGQGNNEQFF

J: TRBJ2-7
size: many
D: .
V: TRBV6-5
DNA: TGTGCCAGCAGTTACACGGCAGGGGGGTACGAGCAGTACTTC
CDR3: CASSYTAGGYEQYF

J: TRBJ2-1
size: few
D: TRBD2
V: TRBV4-2
DNA: TGTGCCAGCAGCCATGATAGCGGGGGGCTCTCCTACAATGAGCAGTTCTTC
CDR3: CASSHDSGGLSYNEQFF

J: TRBJ2-1
size: many
D: .
V: TRBV7-9
DNA: TGTGCCAGCAGCTTAGCATTGTGGGACAATGAGCAGTTCTTC
CDR3: CASSLALWDNEQFF

J: TRBJ2-1
size: many
D: .
V: TRBV7-2
DNA: TGTGCCAGCAGCCAAACGGTGATATGGGGCAATGAGCAGTTCTTC
CDR3: CASSQTVIWGNEQFF

J: TRBJ1-1
size: many
D: TRBD1
V: TRBV7-9
DNA: TGTGCCAGCAGCTTAGTCGGACAGGCCAGAATGAACACTGAAGCTTTCTTT
CDR3: CASSLVGQARMNTEAFF